This entry lists 27 T cell receptor beta chains sequenced from one sample in a study of blood T cell repertoires in COVID-19. The protocol was immunoSEQ multiplex PCR, while the TCRdb copy is restricted to in-frame clones and leaves out a portion. The sample yields some 100,000 clones, around 85% seen once. Sequencing was carried out using peripheral blood. The receptors here all came from a man older than 75 with active or convalescent COVID-19.

The sample holds a few counts of this clone. The V gene is TRBV2, the J gene TRBJ2-2, with 9 bases identical to TRBD2. Per the germline V gene, CDR1 is SNHLY and CDR2 is FYNNEI. The CDR3 extends over 16 amino acids. With 7 bases clipped from V and 7 bases from J, the junction kept 13 bases outside the gene matches. CDR3 sequence reads: CASTLAGALRGGELFF. The CDR3 DNA is TGTGCCAGCACGTTAGCGGGGGCCCTTAGGGGCGGGGAGCTGTTTTTT.

This clone was picked up one time. This chain links TRBV2 with TRBJ2-1; 7 nucleotides align to TRBD1. CDR1 is SNHLY and CDR2 is FYNNEI in the germline V gene. The CDR3 has 11 residues. Trimming at V came to 6 bases and at J to 8 bases, leaving 1 base not matched to a gene. CDR3 sequence reads: CASRGGDEQFF. CDR3 nucleotides: TGTGCCAGCAGAGGGGGCGATGAGCAGTTCTTC.

The genes are TRBV9 and TRBJ2-7, with a tentative D call TRBD2 (5 bases). The CDR3 runs to 14 residues. V dropped 0 bases and J dropped 4 bases, with 11 bases sitting between them. CDR1 is SGDLS, CDR2 YYNGEE, per germline. DNA for the CDR3: TGTGCCAGCAGCGTAGGGCCTGGGGAGTACGAGCAGTACTTC. Translated, it gives CASSVGPGEYEQYF.

The chain couples TRBV15 to TRBJ2-1; 7 positions agree with TRBD1. Germline values: CDR1 LNHNV, CDR2 YYDKDF (reference sequence). There are 16 residues in the CDR3. V gave up 3 bases and J gave up 5 bases; unmatched junction bases: 10. This CDR3 reads CATSSPRTGPNNEQFF. The CDR3 DNA reads as TGTGCCACCAGCAGCCCAAGGACAGGCCCCAACAATGAGCAGTTCTTC.

V and J are TRBV19 and TRBJ2-1; a weak D match, TRBD2 (6 bases). The CDR3 is 13 residues long. Trimming left V 9 bases short and J 1 base short, with 10 bases between. Germline assignment: CDR1 LNHDA and CDR2 SQIVND (reference sequence). The DNA for the CDR3 is TGTGCCAGCCAGGGAGGATCCTACAATGAGCAGTTCTTC. Its protein is CASQGGSYNEQFF.

In its sample, this clone was seen once. The chain links TRBV18 to TRBJ2-2; a weak D match, TRBD2 (5 bases). V gave up 6 bases and J gave up 4 bases, with 12 bases separating them. Germline assignment: CDR1 KGHSH and CDR2 LQKENI. CDR3 length equals 14 residues. CDR3 region: CASSSTTLTGELFF. CDR3 nucleotides: TGTGCCAGCTCGTCGACTACTCTCACCGGGGAGCTGTTTTTT.

This sequence joins TRBV12-3 or TRBV12-4 and TRBJ2-2; a possible D gene is TRBD2 (6 bases). Trimming shortened V by 8 bases and J by 4 bases, and 11 bases separated the two germline ends. The CDR3 consists of 13 residues. The CDR3 region is CASGGFRTGELFF. For the CDR3, the DNA is TGTGCCAGCGGGGGGTTTCGCACCGGGGAGCTGTTTTTT.

This clone has only a few counts. The V and J genes are TRBV5-1 and TRBJ1-1, with D maybe TRBD1 (6 bases). The germline V gene encodes CDR1 SGHRS and CDR2 YFSETQ. CDR3 length equals 12 residues. The V gene lost 2 bases and the J gene lost 5 bases, with 7 bases spanning the gap. Written as DNA, the CDR3 is TGCGCCAGCAGCTTACAGGGAACTGAAGCTTTCTTT. This codes for CASSLQGTEAFF. Combining the CDR3 with reference TRBV5-1 and TRBJ1-1 gives the whole variable domain KAGVTQTPRYLIKTRGQQVTLSCSPISGHRSVSWYQQTPGQGLQFLFEYFSETQRNKGNFPGRFSGRQFSNSRSEMNVSTLELGDSALYLCASSLQGTEAFFGQGTRLTVV.

The genes are TRBV5-1 and TRBJ2-5; D is unresolved. Between the trimmed V and J ends, which lost 6 bases and 1 base, there was a span of 16 bases. Looked up from germline, CDR1 is SGHRS and CDR2 is YFSETQ. This CDR3 contains 15 residues. CDR3 bases: TGCGCCAGCACACGGGTAGCAATACCCCAAGAGACCCAGTACTTC. Translating gives CASTRVAIPQETQYF. The full variable domain, its missing parts supplied by reference TRBV5-1 and TRBJ2-5, is KAGVTQTPRYLIKTRGQQVTLSCSPISGHRSVSWYQQTPGQGLQFLFEYFSETQRNKGNFPGRFSGRQFSNSRSEMNVSTLELGDSALYLCASTRVAIPQETQYFGPGTRLLVL.

This rearrangement joins TRBV5-4 to TRBJ2-5; no clear D gene. V lost 4 bases and J lost 4, with 8 bases in between. CDR3 length equals 12 residues. Per the germline V gene, CDR1 is SGHNT and CDR2 is YYREEE (reference sequence). The CDR3 loop is CASSLPLETQYF. DNA of the CDR3: TGTGCCAGCAGCCTTCCCCTAGAGACCCAGTACTTC.

This chain links TRBV5-4 with TRBJ1-2; 10 bases agree with TRBD1. There are 14 residues in the CDR3. V dropped 4 bases and J dropped 6; count of bases not matched to a gene: 6. Germline loops: CDR1 SGHNT, CDR2 YYREEE (reference sequence). The DNA of the CDR3 is TGTGCCAGCAGCCGGGACAGGGGACAAGATGGCTACACCTTC. Encoded protein: CASSRDRGQDGYTF.

This clone was seen a single time. The CDR3 coding sequence is TGTGCCAGCGCTCGGGGAGGGGGGCAGCCCCAGCATTTT. It specifies CASARGGGQPQHF. J is TRBJ1-5 and V is TRBV18; D is possibly TRBD1 (6 bases). The CDR3 has 13 residues. Germline loops: CDR1 KGHSH, CDR2 LQKENI. V was shortened by 8 bases and J by 7 bases, with 15 bases between the two germline ends. Based on the CDR3 plus reference TRBV18 and TRBJ1-5, the full variable domain is NAGVMQNPRHLVRRRGQEARLRCSPMKGHSHVYWYRQLPEEGLKFMVYLQKENIIDESGMPKERFSAEFPKEGPSILRIQQVVRGDSAAYFCASARGGGQPQHFGDGTRLSIL.

The J gene is TRBJ2-3, the V gene TRBV6-6; 10 nucleotides align to TRBD1. CDR3 size: 17 residues. V trimming: 5 bases; J trimming: 2 bases; junction bases outside the gene matches: 10. The germline V gene has CDR1 MNHNY and CDR2 SVGAGI (reference sequence). Here the CDR3 DNA reads TGTGCCAGCAGTCTACCGGGACAGGGGCGGGCCACAGATACGCAGTATTTT. This codes for CASSLPGQGRATDTQYF.

Points on this clone: Germline is not matched at one junction end, which may reflect a read error. The V call is TRBV7-7, the J call TRBJ2-3; unclear D gene. This CDR3 spans 13 amino acids. Germline CDR1 and CDR2: SSHAT and FNYEAQ (reference sequence). The CDR3 spells CASSKERTDTQYF. The CDR3 nucleotides read TGTGCTAGCAGCAAAGAGCGCACAGATACGCAGTATTTT. Full variable domain (rest looked up from reference TRBV7-7 and TRBJ2-3): GAGVSQSPRYKVTKRGQDVTLRCDPISSHATLYWYQQALGQGPEFLTYFNYEAQPDKSGLPSDRFSAERPEGSISTLTIQRTEQRDSAMYRCASSKERTDTQYFGPGTRLTVL.

This chain uses TRBV6-2 or TRBV6-3 with TRBJ2-1, with 9 bases fitting TRBD1. Trimming took 6 bases from V and 15 from J; bases not matched to a gene: 12. Germline assignment: CDR1 MNHEY and CDR2 SVGEGT. The length of the CDR3 is 13 residues. Here the CDR3 DNA reads TGTGCCAGCAGCACTATACGTCGGACAGGGGCGTTCTTC. This codes for CASSTIRRTGAFF.

A single count supports this clone. V gene TRBV5-1 combines with J gene TRBJ1-1; 7 positions match TRBD1. Germline values: CDR1 SGHRS, CDR2 YFSETQ. This CDR3 spans 15 amino acids. V was clipped by 3 bases and J by 1 base; unmatched bases: 6. CDR3 nucleotides: TGCGCCAGCAGCTCGTTTGGGACAGAGAACACTGAAGCTTTCTTT. Encoded protein: CASSSFGTENTEAFF.

V usage is TRBV7-2 and J usage is TRBJ1-6, with D hard to call. CDR1 and CDR2 (germline): SGHTA, FQGNSA. The CDR3 extends over 14 amino acids. Between the trimmed V and J ends, which lost 2 bases and 9 bases, there was a span of 11 bases. The CDR3 bases are TGTGCCAGCAGCTTATATGGAACAGTTTCACCCCTCCACTTT. It is translated as CASSLYGTVSPLHF. The complete variable domain, with remaining parts taken from reference TRBV7-2 and TRBJ1-6, reads GAGVSQSPSNKVTEKGKDVELRCDPISGHTALYWYRQSLGQGLEFLIYFQGNSAPDKSGLPSDRFSAERTGGSVSTLTIQRTQQEDSAVYLCASSLYGTVSPLHFGNGTRLTVT.

The rearrangement uses TRBV9 and TRBJ2-4, with TRBD1 as a possible D gene (5 bases). This CDR3 contains 16 residues. Trimming took 4 bases from V and 3 from J, leaving 17 bases between them. Germline lookup yields CDR1 SGDLS and CDR2 YYNGEE. In nucleotides, the CDR3 is TGTGCCAGCAGCACCCGCGCACAGGTCAACAAAAACATTCAGTACTTC. Translating it yields CASSTRAQVNKNIQYF. Full variable domain (remainder filled in from reference TRBV9 and TRBJ2-4): DSGVTQTPKHLITATGQRVTLRCSPRSGDLSVYWYQQSLDQGLQFLIQYYNGEERAKGNILERFSAQQFPDLHSELNLSSLELGDSALYFCASSTRAQVNKNIQYFGAGTRLSVL.

The chain joins TRBV19 to TRBJ2-2; possibly TRBD2 for D (5 bases). V was shortened by 1 base and J by 6 bases, with 6 bases between the two germline ends. The CDR3 contains 13 residues. The germline V gene has CDR1 LNHDA and CDR2 SQIVND (reference sequence). The CDR3 DNA is TGTGCCAGTAGTATAGCGGGGTCCGGGGAGCTGTTTTTT. Residues: CASSIAGSGELFF.

The chain recombines TRBV6-5 with TRBJ1-2, with TRBD1 matching 9 bases. Per the germline V gene, CDR1 is MNHEY and CDR2 is SVGAGI. The V segment lost 0 bases and the J segment 4 bases; nucleotides outside the gene matches: 3. The CDR3 is made up of 15 amino acids. As DNA, the CDR3 is TGTGCCAGCAGTTACTCAGGGACAGGGACCTATGGCTACACCTTC. Protein sequence: CASSYSGTGTYGYTF.

CDR3 DNA sequence: TGTGCCAGCTCATCCTCAACGAGCGCAGGGGGAAACTATGGCTACACCTTC. Translating gives CASSSSTSAGGNYGYTF. This rearrangement joins TRBV18 to TRBJ1-2; the match to TRBD1 covers 7 bases. Losses at the gene ends were 5 bases for V and 2 bases for J; bases not matched to a gene: 14. The CDR3 length is 17 residues. Germline CDR1 is KGHSH and CDR2 is LQKENI.

This clone appeared once. The chain has TRBV5-4 and TRBJ2-4, with TRBD1 matching over 8 bases. The CDR3 is made up of 15 amino acids. Germline CDR1 SGHNT, CDR2 YYREEE (reference sequence). Trimming removed 1 base from V and 9 bases from J; junction bases left unmatched: 9. CDR3 sequence: CASSLWGRGQVIQYF. The CDR3 bases are TGTGCCAGCAGCTTGTGGGGCAGGGGGCAGGTCATTCAGTACTTC. The full variable domain, completed using reference TRBV5-4 and TRBJ2-4, is ETGVTQSPTHLIKTRGQQVTLRCSSQSGHNTVSWYQQALGQGPQFIFQYYREEENGRGNFPPRFSGLQFPNYSSELNVNALELDDSALYLCASSLWGRGQVIQYFGAGTRLSVL.

The rearrangement uses TRBV7-2 and TRBJ1-1, with a weak D call TRBD1 (6 bases). The V and J ends lost 3 bases and 0 bases respectively, with 14 bases between them. The CDR3 extends over 16 amino acids. Germline CDR1 reads SGHTA; CDR2 reads FQGNSA. CDR3 in DNA: TGTGCCAGCAGCTTCAGGGGATCGGTCATGAACACTGAAGCTTTCTTT. Encoded protein: CASSFRGSVMNTEAFF.

This sequence joins TRBV3-1 (or the pseudogene TRBV3-2) and TRBJ1-6; D unclear. CDR1 and CDR2 from the germline V gene are LGHDT and YNNKEL (reference sequence). V dropped 1 base and J dropped 9 bases, with 4 bases sitting between them. This CDR3 is 12 amino acids long. This chain's CDR3 is CASSQVGSPLHF. CDR3 bases: TGTGCCAGCAGCCAAGTCGGTTCACCCCTCCACTTT.

The genes are TRBV24-1 and TRBJ1-3, with D unclear. This CDR3 has 15 amino acids. Trimming shortened V by 2 bases and J by 1 base, and 8 bases separated the two germline ends. Looked up from germline, CDR1 is KGHDR and CDR2 is SFDVKD. For the CDR3, the DNA is TGTGCCACCAGTGATTCGGGAGGGTCTGGAAACACCATATATTTT. Protein product: CATSDSGGSGNTIYF.

This clone was counted many times. DNA of the CDR3: TGTGCCAGCAGCCCAGGACAGAGAGGAAACACCATATATTTT. Amino acids: CASSPGQRGNTIYF. The J gene is TRBJ1-3, the V gene TRBV3-1 (or the pseudogene TRBV3-2), with D tentatively TRBD1 (6 bases). Trimming pared 4 bases from V and 4 bases from J, leaving 11 bases between. There are 14 residues in the CDR3. Germline V CDR1 and CDR2: LGHDT, YNNKEL (reference sequence).

The rearrangement links TRBV6-6 to TRBJ1-4, with D perhaps matching TRBD1 (6 bases). Germline-derived CDR1 and CDR2 are MNHNY and SVGAGI (reference sequence). The CDR3 totals 15 residues. The ends were cut back, 6 bases at V and 3 bases at J, with 14 bases in the middle. CDR3 amino acids: CASRALGGPNEKLFF. The CDR3 region has the DNA TGTGCCAGCAGGGCGCTAGGGGGACCTAATGAAAAACTGTTTTTT.